The rows below give T cell receptor beta chains drawn from one sample of a study of blood T cells in healthy people across ages. One entry per CDR3 protein results from TCRdb running MiXCR on the 5' RACE reads. The sample shows 800,000 to 950,000 distinct CDR3 sequences, 48% of them seen only once. Material: blood. The source is a man aged 30 to 39 in good health. The conserved cysteine and the conserved F or W are not part of the CDR3 here. Each record gives: CDR3 protein, J gene, V gene.

CDR3 protein: SALWSGVDTQY; J gene: TRBJ2-3; V gene: TRBV20-1
CDR3 protein: SAQGGFSGELF; J gene: TRBJ2-2; V gene: TRBV20-1
CDR3 protein: ASRAGSDTGELF; J gene: TRBJ2-2; V gene: TRBV6-5
CDR3 protein: ASRGGQPGQPQH; J gene: TRBJ1-5; V gene: TRBV6-5
CDR3 protein: ASSRVGGEYEQY; J gene: TRBJ2-7; V gene: TRBV7-2
CDR3 protein: SARDLRAGEAF; J gene: TRBJ1-1; V gene: TRBV20-1
CDR3 protein: ASSLEGGPGNEQY; J gene: .; V gene: TRBV7-9
CDR3 protein: SARGQERPNTGELF; J gene: TRBJ2-2; V gene: TRBV20-1
CDR3 protein: SVESIVAGGPHNEQF; J gene: TRBJ2-1; V gene: TRBV29-1
CDR3 protein: ASSTSGALTDTQY; J gene: TRBJ2-3; V gene: TRBV11-1
CDR3 protein: ASSSSISSYEQY; J gene: TRBJ2-7; V gene: TRBV7-2
CDR3 protein: ASSYRDRVFGANVLT; J gene: TRBJ2-6; V gene: TRBV6-5
CDR3 protein: ASSSGGTSGTYEQY; J gene: TRBJ2-7; V gene: TRBV7-2